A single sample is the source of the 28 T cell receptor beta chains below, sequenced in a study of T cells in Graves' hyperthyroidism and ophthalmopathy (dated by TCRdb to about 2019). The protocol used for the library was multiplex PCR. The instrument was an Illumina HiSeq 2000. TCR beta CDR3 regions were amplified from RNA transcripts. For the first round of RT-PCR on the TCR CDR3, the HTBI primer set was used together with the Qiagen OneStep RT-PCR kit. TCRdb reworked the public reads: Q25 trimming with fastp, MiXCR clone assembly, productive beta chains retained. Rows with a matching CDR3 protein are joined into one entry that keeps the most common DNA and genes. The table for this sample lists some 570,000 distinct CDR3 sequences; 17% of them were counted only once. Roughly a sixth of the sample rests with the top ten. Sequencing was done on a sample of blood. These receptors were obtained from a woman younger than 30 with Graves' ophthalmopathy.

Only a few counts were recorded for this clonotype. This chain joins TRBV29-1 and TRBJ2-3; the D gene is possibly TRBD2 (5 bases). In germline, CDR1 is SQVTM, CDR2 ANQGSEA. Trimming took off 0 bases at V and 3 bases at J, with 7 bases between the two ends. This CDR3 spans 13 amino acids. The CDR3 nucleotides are TGCAGCGTTGAAGAATGGAGGACAGATACGCAGTATTTT. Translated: CSVEEWRTDTQYF.

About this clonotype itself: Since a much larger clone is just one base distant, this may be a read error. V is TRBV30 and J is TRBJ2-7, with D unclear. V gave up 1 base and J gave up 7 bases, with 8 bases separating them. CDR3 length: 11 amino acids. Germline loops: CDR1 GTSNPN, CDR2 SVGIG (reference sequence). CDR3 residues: CAWSGVGEQYF. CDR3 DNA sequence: TGTGCCTGGAGTGGGGTGGGTGAGCAGTACTTC.

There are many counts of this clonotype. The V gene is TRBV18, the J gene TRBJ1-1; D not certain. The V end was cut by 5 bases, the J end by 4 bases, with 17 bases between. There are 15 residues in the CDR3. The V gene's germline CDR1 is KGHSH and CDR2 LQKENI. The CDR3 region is CASSARADSGTEAFF. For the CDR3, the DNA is TGTGCCAGCTCAGCCCGGGCGGATAGTGGCACTGAAGCTTTCTTT.

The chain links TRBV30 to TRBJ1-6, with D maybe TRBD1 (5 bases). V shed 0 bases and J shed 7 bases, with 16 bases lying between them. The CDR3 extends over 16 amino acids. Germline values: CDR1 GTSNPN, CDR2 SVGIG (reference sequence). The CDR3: CAWSVIRPGLNSPLHF. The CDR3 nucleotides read TGTGCCTGGAGTGTAATTCGTCCAGGGCTCAATTCACCCCTCCACTTT.

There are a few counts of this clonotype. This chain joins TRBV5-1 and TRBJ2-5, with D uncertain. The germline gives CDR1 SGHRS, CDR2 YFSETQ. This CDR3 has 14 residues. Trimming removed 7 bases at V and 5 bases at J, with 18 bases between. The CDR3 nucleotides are TGCGCCAGCCCCCGGATTAGCTACTTGGAGACCCAGTACTTC. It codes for CASPRISYLETQYF. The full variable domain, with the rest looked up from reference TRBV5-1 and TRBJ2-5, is KAGVTQTPRYLIKTRGQQVTLSCSPISGHRSVSWYQQTPGQGLQFLFEYFSETQRNKGNFPGRFSGRQFSNSRSEMNVSTLELGDSALYLCASPRISYLETQYFGPGTRLLVL.

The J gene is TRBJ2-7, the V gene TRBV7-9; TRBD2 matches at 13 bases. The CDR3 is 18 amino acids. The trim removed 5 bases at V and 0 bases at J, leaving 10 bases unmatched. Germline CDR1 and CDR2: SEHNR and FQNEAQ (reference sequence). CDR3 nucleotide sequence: TGTGCCAGCAGCGCTTCGGGACTAGCGGGGACCTACTCCTACGAGCAGTACTTC. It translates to CASSASGLAGTYSYEQYF.

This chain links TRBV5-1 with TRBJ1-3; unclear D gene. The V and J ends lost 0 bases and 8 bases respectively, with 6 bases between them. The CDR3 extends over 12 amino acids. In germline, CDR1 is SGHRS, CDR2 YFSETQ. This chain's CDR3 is CASSLAGDTIYF. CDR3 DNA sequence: TGCGCCAGCAGCTTGGCCGGGGACACCATATATTTT.

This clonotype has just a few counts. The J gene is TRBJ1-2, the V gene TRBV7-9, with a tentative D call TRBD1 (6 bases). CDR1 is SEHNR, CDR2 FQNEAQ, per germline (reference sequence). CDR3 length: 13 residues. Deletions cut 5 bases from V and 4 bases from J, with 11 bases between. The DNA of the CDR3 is TGTGCCAGCAGCCAAGGACAGACCTATGGCTACACCTTC. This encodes CASSQGQTYGYTF.

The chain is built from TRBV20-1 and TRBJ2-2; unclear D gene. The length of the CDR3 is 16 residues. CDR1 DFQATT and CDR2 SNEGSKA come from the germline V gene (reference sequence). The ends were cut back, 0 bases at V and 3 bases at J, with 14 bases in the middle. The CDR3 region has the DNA TGCAGTGCTAGAGATAAAATCGGCAGGCACACCGGGGAGCTGTTTTTT. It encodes CSARDKIGRHTGELFF.

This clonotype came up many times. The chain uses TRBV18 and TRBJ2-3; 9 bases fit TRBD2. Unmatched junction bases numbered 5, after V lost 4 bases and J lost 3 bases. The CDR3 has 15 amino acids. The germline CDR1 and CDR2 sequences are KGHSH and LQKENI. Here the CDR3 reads CASSRVAGGTDTQYF. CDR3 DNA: TGTGCCAGCTCACGCGTCGCGGGAGGGACAGATACGCAGTATTTT.

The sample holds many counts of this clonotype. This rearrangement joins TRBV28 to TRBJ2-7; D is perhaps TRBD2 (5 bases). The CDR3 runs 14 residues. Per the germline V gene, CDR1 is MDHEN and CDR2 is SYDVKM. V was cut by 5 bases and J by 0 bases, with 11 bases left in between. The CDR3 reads CASSPPEGSYEQYF. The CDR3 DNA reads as TGTGCCAGCAGTCCCCCTGAGGGCTCCTACGAGCAGTACTTC. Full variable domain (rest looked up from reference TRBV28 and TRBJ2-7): DVKVTQSSRYLVKRTGEKVFLECVQDMDHENMFWYRQDPGLGLRLIYFSYDVKMKEKGDIPEGYSVSREKKERFSLILESASTNQTSMYLCASSPPEGSYEQYFGPGTRLTVT.

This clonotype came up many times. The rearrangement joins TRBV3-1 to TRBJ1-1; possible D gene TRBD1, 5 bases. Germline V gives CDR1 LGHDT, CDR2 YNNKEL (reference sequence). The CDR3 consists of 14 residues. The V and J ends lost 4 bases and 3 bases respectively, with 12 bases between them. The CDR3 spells CASSLRDLYTEAFF. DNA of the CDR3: TGTGCCAGCAGCCTAAGGGACCTCTACACTGAAGCTTTCTTT.

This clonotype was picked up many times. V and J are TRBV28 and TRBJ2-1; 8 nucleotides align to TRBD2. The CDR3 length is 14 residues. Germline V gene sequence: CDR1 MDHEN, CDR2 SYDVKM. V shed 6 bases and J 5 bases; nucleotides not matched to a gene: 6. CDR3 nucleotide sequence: TGTGCCAGCAGATCGGGGGGGGGGAACAATGAGCAGTTCTTC. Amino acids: CASRSGGGNNEQFF.

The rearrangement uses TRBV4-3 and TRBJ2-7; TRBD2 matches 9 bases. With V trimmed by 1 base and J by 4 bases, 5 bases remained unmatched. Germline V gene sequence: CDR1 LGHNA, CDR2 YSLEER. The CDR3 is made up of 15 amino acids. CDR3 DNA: TGCGCCAGCAGCCAAGGGACTAGCGCCGATTACGAGCAGTACTTC. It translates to CASSQGTSADYEQYF.

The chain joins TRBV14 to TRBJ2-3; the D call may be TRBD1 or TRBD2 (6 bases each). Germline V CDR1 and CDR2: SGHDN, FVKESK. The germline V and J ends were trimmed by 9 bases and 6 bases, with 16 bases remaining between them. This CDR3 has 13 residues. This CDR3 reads CASQDGGGDTQYF. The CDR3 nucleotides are TGTGCCAGTCAAGACGGGGGCGGGGATACGCAGTATTTT.

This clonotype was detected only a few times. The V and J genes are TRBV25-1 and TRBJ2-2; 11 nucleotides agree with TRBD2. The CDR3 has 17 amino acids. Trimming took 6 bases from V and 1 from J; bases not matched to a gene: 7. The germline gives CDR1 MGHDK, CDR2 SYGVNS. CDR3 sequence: CASRTSGDFLNTGELFF. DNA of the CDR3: TGTGCCAGCAGGACTAGCGGGGACTTCCTGAACACCGGGGAGCTGTTTTTT.

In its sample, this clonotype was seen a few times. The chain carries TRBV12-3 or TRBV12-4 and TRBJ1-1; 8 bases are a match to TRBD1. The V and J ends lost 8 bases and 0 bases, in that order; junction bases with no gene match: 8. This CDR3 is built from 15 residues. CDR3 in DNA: TGTGCCAGCGCCTCAGGGGGCTATATGAACACTGAAGCTTTCTTT. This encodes CASASGGYMNTEAFF.

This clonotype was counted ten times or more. The CDR3 bases are TGCAGTGCGCGGGACAGGGGCGCGTCCTACGAGCAGTACTTC. Translated, it gives CSARDRGASYEQYF. The V gene is TRBV20-1, the J gene TRBJ2-7, with TRBD1 matching 10 bases. The CDR3 totals 14 residues. Per the germline V gene, CDR1 is DFQATT and CDR2 is SNEGSKA (reference sequence). The junction had 6 bases not matched to a gene; V was cut back by 6 bases and J by 1 base.

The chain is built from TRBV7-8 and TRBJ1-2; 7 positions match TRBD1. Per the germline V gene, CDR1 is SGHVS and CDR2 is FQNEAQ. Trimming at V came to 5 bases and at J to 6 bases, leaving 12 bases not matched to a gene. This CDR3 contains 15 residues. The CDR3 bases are TGTGCCAGCAGCCCCCGACAGGGAACCCTCCATGGCTACACCTTC. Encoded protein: CASSPRQGTLHGYTF.

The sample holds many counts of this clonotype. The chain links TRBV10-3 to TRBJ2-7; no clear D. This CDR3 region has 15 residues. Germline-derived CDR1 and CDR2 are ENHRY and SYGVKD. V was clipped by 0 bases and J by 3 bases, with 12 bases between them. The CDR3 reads CAISESRLALYEQYF. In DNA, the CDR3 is TGTGCCATCAGTGAGTCGAGGCTGGCCCTCTACGAGCAGTACTTC.

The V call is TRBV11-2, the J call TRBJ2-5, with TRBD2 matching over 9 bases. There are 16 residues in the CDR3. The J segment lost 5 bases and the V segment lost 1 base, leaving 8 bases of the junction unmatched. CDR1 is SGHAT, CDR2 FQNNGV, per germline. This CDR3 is CASSLGLAGIAETQYF. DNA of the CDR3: TGTGCCAGCAGCTTAGGGCTAGCGGGAATCGCGGAGACCCAGTACTTC.

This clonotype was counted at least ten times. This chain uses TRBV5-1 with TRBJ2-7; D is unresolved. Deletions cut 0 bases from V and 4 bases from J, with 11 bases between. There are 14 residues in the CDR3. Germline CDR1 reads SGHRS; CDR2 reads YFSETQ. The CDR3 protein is CASSLDPLYYEQYF. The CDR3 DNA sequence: TGCGCCAGCAGCTTGGATCCCTTATATTACGAGCAGTACTTC. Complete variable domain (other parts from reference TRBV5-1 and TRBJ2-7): KAGVTQTPRYLIKTRGQQVTLSCSPISGHRSVSWYQQTPGQGLQFLFEYFSETQRNKGNFPGRFSGRQFSNSRSEMNVSTLELGDSALYLCASSLDPLYYEQYFGPGTRLTVT.

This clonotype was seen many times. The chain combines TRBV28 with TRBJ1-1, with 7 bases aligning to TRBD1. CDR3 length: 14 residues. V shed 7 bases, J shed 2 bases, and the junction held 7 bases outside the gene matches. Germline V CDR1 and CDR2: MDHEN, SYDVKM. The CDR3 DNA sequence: TGTGCCAGCATTAGACAGGGAGCAAACACTGAAGCTTTCTTT. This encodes CASIRQGANTEAFF.

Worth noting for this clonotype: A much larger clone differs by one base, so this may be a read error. CDR3 nucleotide sequence: TGCAGCGTTGACACCTACAATGAGCAGTTCTTC. Its protein is CSVDTYNEQFF. The chain is built from TRBV29-1 and TRBJ2-1; D not certain. CDR3 length: 11 amino acids. With 3 bases removed from V and 2 bases from J, the gap between germline ends came to 2 bases. The V gene's germline CDR1 is SQVTM and CDR2 ANQGSEA.

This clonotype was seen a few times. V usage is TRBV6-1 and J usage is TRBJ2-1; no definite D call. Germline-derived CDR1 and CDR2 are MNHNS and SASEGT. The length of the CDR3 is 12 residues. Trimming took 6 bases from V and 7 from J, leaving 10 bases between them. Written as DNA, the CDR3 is TGTGCCAGCAGCCCTTTCCCGAATGAGCAGTTCTTC. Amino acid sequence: CASSPFPNEQFF.

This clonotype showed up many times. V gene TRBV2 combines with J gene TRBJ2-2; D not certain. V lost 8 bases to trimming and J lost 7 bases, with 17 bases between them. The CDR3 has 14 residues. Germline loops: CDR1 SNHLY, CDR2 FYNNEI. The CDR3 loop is CASQTRELGGELFF. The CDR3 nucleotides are TGTGCCAGCCAGACAAGGGAACTGGGCGGGGAGCTGTTTTTT.

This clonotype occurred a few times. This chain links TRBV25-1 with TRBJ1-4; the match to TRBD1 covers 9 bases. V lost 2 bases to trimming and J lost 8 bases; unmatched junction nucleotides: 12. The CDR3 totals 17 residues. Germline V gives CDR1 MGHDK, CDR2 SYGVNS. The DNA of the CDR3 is TGTGCCAGCAGTGAAATGGGGACAGGGAGTGTATGGGAAAAACTGTTTTTT. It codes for CASSEMGTGSVWEKLFF. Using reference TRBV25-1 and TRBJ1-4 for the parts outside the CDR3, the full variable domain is EADIYQTPRYLVIGTGKKITLECSQTMGHDKMYWYQQDPGMELHLIHYSYGVNSTEKGDLSSESTVSRIRTEHFPLTLESARPSHTSQYLCASSEMGTGSVWEKLFFGSGTQLSVL.

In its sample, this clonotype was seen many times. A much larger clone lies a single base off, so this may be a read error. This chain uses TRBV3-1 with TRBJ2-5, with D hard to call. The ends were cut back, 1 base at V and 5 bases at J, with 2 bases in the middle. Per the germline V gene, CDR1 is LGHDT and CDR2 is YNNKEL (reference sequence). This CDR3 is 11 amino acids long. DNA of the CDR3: TGTGCCAGCAGCCAAGTGGAGACCCAGTACTTC. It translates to CASSQVETQYF.